The rows below give T cell receptor beta chains drawn from one sample of a study of blood T cell repertoires in COVID-19. Measured with immunoSEQ multiplex PCR; TCRdb has only the in-frame clones, and not every one. The sample consists of over 120,000 clones, more than 75% of them appearing once. Sequenced input: PBMCs or T cells enriched from blood (not recorded which). These TCRs come from a man between 60 and 70 years old who had recovered from COVID-19. Each CDR3 is given with its conserved first and last residue. The order of the fields is clone size, D gene, V gene, J gene, CDR3 DNA, CDR3 protein. The D gene is left open where the match is weak. Rows give clone size only sometimes, using once, few, many, or a class for an expanded clone.

>.|.|TRBV4-1|TRBJ2-7
TGCGCCAGCAGCCAAGAACAGCAGTACGAGCAGTACTTC
CASSQEQQYEQYF
>.|TRBD2|TRBV9|TRBJ2-1
TGTGCCAGCAGCGTTACTCCGGGACTAGCGACCTACAATGAGCAGTTCTTC
CASSVTPGLATYNEQFF
>.|TRBD1|TRBV2|TRBJ1-5
TGTGCCAGCAGTTCGGACAGGCTTAGCAATCAGCCCCAGCATTTT
CASSSDRLSNQPQHF
>.|TRBD1|TRBV27|TRBJ1-6
TGTGCCAGCCGTGGCCAGGGGGGTTCACCCCTCCACTTT
CASRGQGGSPLHF
>.|.|TRBV29-1|TRBJ2-7
TGCAGCGTTGTCAGGGGCTACGAGCAGTACTTC
CSVVRGYEQYF
>.|.|TRBV6-5|TRBJ1-5
TGTGCCAGCAGTACCTCCGCGGGTCAGCCCCAGCATTTT
CASSTSAGQPQHF
>few|TRBD1|TRBV10-3|TRBJ1-2
TGTGCCATCCCCCACCGGGACAGGCTTATTGGCTACACCTTC
CAIPHRDRLIGYTF
>.|TRBD2|TRBV27|TRBJ2-3
TGTGCCAGCAGACTCTCTCGGACTAGCTTAAGGACAGATACGCAGTATTTT
CASRLSRTSLRTDTQYF
>.|TRBD1|TRBV11-2|TRBJ2-5
TGTGCCAGCAGCTTGGGGACAGGAAAAGAGACCCAGTACTTC
CASSLGTGKETQYF
>.|.|TRBV2|TRBJ1-5
TGTGCCAGCCATGAGGGAGATGGCAATCAGCCCCAGCATTTT
CASHEGDGNQPQHF
>.|TRBD1|TRBV2|TRBJ1-5
TGTGCCAGCTGGACAGGGGGCAATTCGCCCCAGCATTTT
CASWTGGNSPQHF
>.|TRBD1|TRBV2|TRBJ1-2
TGTGCCAGCAATCAGGGGGCGTATGGCTACACCTTC
CASNQGAYGYTF
>.|TRBD2|TRBV4-2|TRBJ2-1
TGTGCCAGCAGCCGGCAACTAGCGGCGTCCTACAATGAGCAGTTCTTC
CASSRQLAASYNEQFF
>.|.|TRBV12-3/TRBV12-4|TRBJ1-2
TGTGCCAGCAATTTCGGGCAGGGGTATGGCTACACCTTC
CASNFGQGYGYTF
>.|TRBD1|TRBV18|TRBJ1-5
TGTGCCAGCTCATCAGCAGGGGGCACATATCCGTCGCCCCAGCATTTT
CASSSAGGTYPSPQHF
>few|.|TRBV7-2|TRBJ1-1
TGTGCCAGCAGCTTAGTCTACAGGGCTGAAGCTTTCTTT
CASSLVYRAEAFF
>.|.|TRBV13|TRBJ2-7
TGTGCCAGCAGCCCGAAATCCGGGAACCCCTACGAGCAGTACTTC
CASSPKSGNPYEQYF
>.|.|TRBV15|TRBJ2-7
TGTGCCACCAGCAGAGAGGTGGGGCTCTACGAGCAGTACTTC
CATSREVGLYEQYF
>.|.|TRBV19|TRBJ2-7
TGTGCCAGTAGTCAGGGTTTCCAGCAGTACTTC
CASSQGFQQYF
>.|TRBD1|TRBV7-9|TRBJ1-1
TGTGCCAGCAGCTTACAATGGGACAGGGCCCTAGGGGGTGAAGCTTTCTTT
CASSLQWDRALGGEAFF